This entry lists 25 T cell receptor beta chains sequenced from one sample in a study of cytomegalovirus exposure and HLA in healthy donors. PCR involved 60 Vbeta and 13 Jbeta primers. Generated by immunoSEQ multiplex PCR, the TCRdb table keeps only in-frame clones and is missing some. The profile shows about 98,000 clones, around 74% of them singletons. The material sequenced was PBMCs. The receptors stem from a male donor in good health and CMV-seronegative.

The rearrangement uses TRBV19 and TRBJ1-2; 7 nucleotides line up with TRBD1. V was pared by 4 bases and J by 4 bases, with 9 bases of the junction left unmatched. This CDR3 spans 15 amino acids. Per germline, CDR1 LNHDA and CDR2 SQIVND (reference sequence). The CDR3 loop reads CASSRSGQTAYGYTF. CDR3 DNA sequence: TGTGCCAGTAGTAGGTCGGGACAGACAGCCTATGGCTACACCTTC.

V usage is TRBV5-8 and J usage is TRBJ1-2, with 7 bases that match TRBD1. Germline values: CDR1 SGHTS, CDR2 YDEGEE. J gave up 4 bases and V 0 bases, and 3 bases lay outside the gene matches. The CDR3 runs to 14 residues. The CDR3 is CASSLGDRVYGYTF. The CDR3 region has the DNA TGTGCCAGCAGCTTGGGTGACAGGGTCTATGGCTACACCTTC.

This clone was found a few times. The V and J genes are TRBV5-4 and TRBJ1-3; no reliable D call. The CDR3 loop spans 12 amino acids. Germline assignment: CDR1 SGHNT and CDR2 YYREEE (reference sequence). Deletions cut 5 bases from V and 2 bases from J, with 5 bases between. This CDR3 is CASSHAGNTIYF. The CDR3 DNA reads as TGTGCCAGCAGTCATGCTGGAAACACCATATATTTT. Complete variable domain (other parts from reference TRBV5-4 and TRBJ1-3): ETGVTQSPTHLIKTRGQQVTLRCSSQSGHNTVSWYQQALGQGPQFIFQYYREEENGRGNFPPRFSGLQFPNYSSELNVNALELDDSALYLCASSHAGNTIYFGEGSWLTVV.

The chain combines TRBV7-9 with TRBJ2-2, with 11 bases fitting TRBD1. CDR3 length: 16 amino acids. With V trimmed by 4 bases and J by 3 bases, 4 bases remained unmatched. CDR1 SEHNR and CDR2 FQNEAQ come from the germline V gene (reference sequence). CDR3 DNA: TGTGCCAGCAGCTGGGGACAGGGGGGCGACACCGGGGAGCTGTTTTTT. Protein: CASSWGQGGDTGELFF.

This rearrangement joins TRBV19 to TRBJ1-2; D unresolved. V lost 4 bases and J lost 4, with 13 bases in between. The germline gives CDR1 LNHDA, CDR2 SQIVND (reference sequence). This CDR3 comprises 14 residues. The CDR3 here is CASSKTETGYGYTF. CDR3 nucleotide sequence: TGTGCCAGTAGTAAGACTGAAACCGGCTATGGCTACACCTTC.

Regarding this clone: The germline gene is not matched at one end of the junction; a read error may be the cause. The chain couples TRBV2 to TRBJ1-4; 7 nucleotides agree with TRBD1. There are 15 residues in the CDR3. Germline V gene lookup returns CDR1 SNHLY and CDR2 FYNNEI. CDR3 sequence (DNA): TGTGCCAGCAGTGTGCAGGGGGACTCTAATGAAAAACCGTTTTTT. This encodes CASSVQGDSNEKPFF.

V and J are TRBV5-4 and TRBJ2-7; 12 bases are a match to TRBD2. The CDR3 consists of 14 residues. Germline CDR1 is SGHNT and CDR2 is YYREEE (reference sequence). J was trimmed by 3 bases and V by 7 bases; bases with no gene match: 5. DNA for the CDR3: TGTGCCAGCGCCCGACTAGCGGGGGACTACGAGCAGTACTTC. This sequence encodes CASARLAGDYEQYF.

The chain joins TRBV19 to TRBJ2-7; weak D call: TRBD2 (5 bases). The germline V and J ends were trimmed by 1 base and 9 bases, with 16 bases remaining between them. This CDR3 has 14 amino acids. Per the germline V gene, CDR1 is LNHDA and CDR2 is SQIVND (reference sequence). CDR3 loop: CASSIVALWFGQYF. The CDR3 DNA is TGTGCCAGTAGTATAGTAGCGCTTTGGTTCGGGCAGTACTTC. Combining the CDR3 with reference TRBV19 and TRBJ2-7 gives the whole variable domain DGGITQSPKYLFRKEGQNVTLSCEQNLNHDAMYWYRQDPGQGLRLIYYSQIVNDFQKGDIAEGYSVSREKKESFPLTVTSAQKNPTAFYLCASSIVALWFGQYFGPGTRLTVT.

The chain employs TRBV19 and TRBJ1-5, with D possibly TRBD1 on 5 matching bases. Looked up from germline, CDR1 is LNHDA and CDR2 is SQIVND (reference sequence). There are 14 residues in the CDR3. The V gene lost 1 base and the J gene lost 6 bases, with 10 bases spanning the gap. The CDR3 nucleotides read TGTGCCAGTAGTATAGCAGGGCTGGGTCAGCCCCAGCATTTT. Its translation: CASSIAGLGQPQHF.

The rearrangement links TRBV4-1 to TRBJ2-1; 14 positions agree with TRBD2. V trimming: 0 bases; J trimming: 2 bases; junction bases outside the gene matches: 3. This CDR3 comprises 18 residues. Germline V gene data show CDR1 as MGHRA and CDR2 as YSYEKL. Here the CDR3 DNA reads TGCGCCAGCAGCCAAGAGGGACTAGCGGGAGCTGCCTACAATGAGCAGTTCTTC. Protein: CASSQEGLAGAAYNEQFF.

A word on this clone: Relative to the germline gene, one junction end is altered; a read error may explain this. V is TRBV7-7 and J is TRBJ2-5; D may be TRBD2 (5 bases). CDR1 and CDR2 from the germline V gene are SSHAT and FNYEAQ (reference sequence). CDR3 size: 13 residues. The CDR3 nucleotides read TGTGCTAGCAGCCGTTCGGCGGGAGAGACCCAGTACTTC. It is translated as CASSRSAGETQYF.

This chain joins TRBV6-1 and TRBJ1-2; possible D gene TRBD1, 5 bases. The V and J ends lost 6 bases and 5 bases respectively, with 7 bases between them. The CDR3 spans 11 residues. In germline, CDR1 is MNHNS, CDR2 SASEGT. The CDR3 sequence is CASRGTYGYTF. In DNA form, the CDR3 reads TGTGCCAGCAGGGGGACTTATGGCTACACCTTC.

This clone occurred once. This chain connects TRBV7-8 to TRBJ2-7, with TRBD2 matching over 12 bases. Germline CDR1 reads SGHVS; CDR2 reads FQNEAQ. The CDR3 covers 15 residues. V shed 4 bases and J 2 bases; nucleotides not matched to a gene: 3. CDR3 DNA sequence: TGTGCCAGCAGCTCGAGGACTAGCGGGACCTACGAGCAGTACTTC. It is translated as CASSSRTSGTYEQYF.

This clone has just one count. The chain joins TRBV11-2 to TRBJ1-1; D gene ambiguous. Germline assignment: CDR1 SGHAT and CDR2 FQNNGV. CDR3 length: 14 residues. With 2 bases removed from V and 0 bases from J, the gap between germline ends came to 7 bases. DNA for the CDR3: TGTGCCAGCAGCTTACATGGAGTGAACACTGAAGCTTTCTTT. This sequence encodes CASSLHGVNTEAFF.

V gene TRBV19 combines with J gene TRBJ1-2; a possible D gene is TRBD1 (6 bases). CDR1 and CDR2 from the germline V gene are LNHDA and SQIVND (reference sequence). V lost 0 bases and J lost 8, with 22 bases in between. There are 17 residues in the CDR3. The CDR3 here is CASSIDKLQGRLSGYTF. DNA for the CDR3: TGTGCCAGTAGTATAGATAAGCTACAGGGACGGCTGAGCGGCTACACCTTC.

This clone has a single count. V usage is TRBV15 and J usage is TRBJ2-7, with TRBD2 matching 9 bases. The CDR3 covers 15 residues. Per germline, CDR1 LNHNV and CDR2 YYDKDF (reference sequence). V was pared by 6 bases and J by 3 bases, with 9 bases of the junction left unmatched. Here the CDR3 DNA reads TGTGCCACCAGTCCTGGGGCTAGCGGGGTCTACGAGCAGTACTTC. This gives the protein CATSPGASGVYEQYF. Full variable domain (remainder filled in from reference TRBV15 and TRBJ2-7): DAMVIQNPRYQVTQFGKPVTLSCSQTLNHNVMYWYQQKSSQAPKLLFHYYDKDFNNEADTPDNFQSRRPNTSFCFLDIRSPGLGDTAMYLCATSPGASGVYEQYFGPGTRLTVT.

This chain links TRBV6-5 with TRBJ1-1, with a weak D call TRBD1 (6 bases). The CDR3 runs to 14 residues. Per the germline V gene, CDR1 is MNHEY and CDR2 is SVGAGI. Trimming stripped 2 bases from V and 3 bases from J, with 10 bases between. In DNA, the CDR3 is TGTGCCAGCAGTTACCAGGGGATGGACACTGAAGCTTTCTTT. Translation gives CASSYQGMDTEAFF.

This chain connects TRBV6-5 to TRBJ2-5, with a possible D match to TRBD1 (7 bases). This CDR3 has 14 residues. Trimming shortened V by 6 bases and J by 5 bases, and 16 bases separated the two germline ends. The germline V gene has CDR1 MNHEY and CDR2 SVGAGI. DNA of the CDR3: TGTGCCAGCAGCCGACCGACAGGGAGGGAGACCCAGTACTTC. Its protein product is CASSRPTGRETQYF.

This clone appeared a few times. The chain combines TRBV11-3 with TRBJ2-1; unclear D gene. CDR3 length equals 13 residues. Germline V gene lookup returns CDR1 SGHNT and CDR2 YENEEA. The V end lost 3 bases, the J end lost 7 bases, and 10 bases lay between the germline ends. Written as DNA, the CDR3 is TGTGCCAGCAGCTTGAGTCGTTCGAATGAGCAGTTCTTC. Translated: CASSLSRSNEQFF.

The chain is built from TRBV7-8 and TRBJ2-7; D might be TRBD2 (6 bases). Germline CDR1 reads SGHVS; CDR2 reads FQNEAQ. V shed 5 bases and J shed 9 bases, with 14 bases lying between them. The CDR3 length is 12 residues. The CDR3 is CASSPVLEGQYF. The CDR3 DNA reads as TGTGCCAGCAGCCCCGTCTTGGAGGGGCAGTACTTC.

This clone came up a few times. The chain employs TRBV5-4 and TRBJ2-3; D may be TRBD2 (5 bases). CDR1 and CDR2 (germline): SGHNT, YYREEE (reference sequence). V lost 4 bases and J lost 2, with 14 bases in between. CDR3 length equals 15 residues. CDR3 DNA sequence: TGTGCCAGCAGCCCGATGGGCGGGCCCACAGATACGCAGTATTTT. Translating gives CASSPMGGPTDTQYF.

V and J are TRBV27 and TRBJ2-3, with TRBD2 matching over 11 bases. Trimming at V came to 5 bases and at J to 2 bases, leaving 6 bases not matched to a gene. CDR3 size: 16 residues. Per the germline V gene, CDR1 is MNHEY and CDR2 is SMNVEV (reference sequence). In nucleotides, the CDR3 is TGTGCCAGCAGTCCCGGGACTAGCGGACTCACAGATACGCAGTATTTT. Translating it yields CASSPGTSGLTDTQYF.

The chain combines TRBV28 with TRBJ1-2, with D possibly TRBD1 on 5 matching bases. Trimming shortened V by 5 bases and J by 6 bases, and 22 bases separated the two germline ends. Per germline, CDR1 MDHEN and CDR2 SYDVKM. The CDR3 length is 16 residues. CDR3: CASSRAGGSGNHGYTF. The CDR3 DNA reads as TGTGCCAGCAGTCGCGCCGGGGGGAGTGGGAATCATGGCTACACCTTC.

The chain recombines TRBV5-1 with TRBJ1-3; D perhaps matches TRBD1 (6 bases). The V gene lost 1 base and the J gene lost 4 bases, with 12 bases spanning the gap. CDR3 length: 15 residues. CDR1 and CDR2 from the germline V gene are SGHRS and YFSETQ. CDR3 bases: TGCGCCAGCAGCTTGAGGGGGGGGTCCGGAAACACCATATATTTT. Amino acid sequence: CASSLRGGSGNTIYF.

The chain couples TRBV30 to TRBJ2-4; a possible D gene is TRBD2 (5 bases). Germline V lookup: CDR1 GTSNPN, CDR2 SVGIG (reference sequence). This CDR3 has 15 residues. V was trimmed by 3 bases and J by 9 bases, leaving 21 bases between them. Here the CDR3 reads CAWRPLGLSSGIQYF. The DNA of the CDR3 is TGTGCCTGGAGACCCCTCGGACTGTCCTCAGGCATTCAGTACTTC. Complete variable domain (other parts from reference TRBV30 and TRBJ2-4): SQTIHQWPATLVQPVGSPLSLECTVEGTSNPNLYWYRQAAGRGLQLLFYSVGIGQISSEVPQNLSASRPQDRQFILSSKKLLLSDSGFYLCAWRPLGLSSGIQYFGAGTRLSVL.